The 23 T cell receptor beta chains below all came from one sample that was sequenced in a study of T cell changes during pregnancy in multiple sclerosis (dated by TCRdb to 2018 to 2020). The library relied on the immunoSEQ multiplex PCR assay. Here the immuneACCESS table is served through TCRdb, limited to in-frame sequences with V and J called. Missing clones are a known gap in these copies; in checked studies unresolved V genes cover under half, and the rest lacks a known reason. The sample data list 45,000 to 55,000 clones, and approximately 92% of these were observed just once. The ten largest make up approximately 0.9% of the sample. The sample consisted of CD4+ T cells from peripheral blood mononuclear cells, taken in the second trimester of pregnancy. The receptors stem from a female donor in good health, enrolled as a control in a pregnancy study.

V usage is TRBV9 and J usage is TRBJ2-7, with 7 bases identical to TRBD1. Trimming cost V 0 bases and J 2 bases; bases outside gene matches: 5. Germline CDR1 reads SGDLS; CDR2 reads YYNGEE. CDR3 length equals 15 residues. The CDR3 bases are TGTGCCAGCAGCGTAGAGGCAGGGGGAACCTACGAGCAGTACTTC. The encoded protein is CASSVEAGGTYEQYF.

This clone was found once. The rearrangement uses TRBV7-8 and TRBJ1-2; TRBD1 agrees at 7 bases. There are 13 residues in the CDR3. Germline trimming cut 1 base from V and 4 bases from J; bases unmatched to any gene: 0. The V gene's germline CDR1 is SGHVS and CDR2 FQNEAQ. CDR3 sequence (DNA): TGTGCCAGCAGCTTAGGACAGGGCTATGGCTACACCTTC. It is translated as CASSLGQGYGYTF. The full variable domain, its missing parts supplied by reference TRBV7-8 and TRBJ1-2, is GAGVSQSPRYKVAKRGQDVALRCDPISGHVSLFWYQQALGQGPEFLTYFQNEAQLDKSGLPSDRFFAERPEGSVSTLKIQRTQQEDSAVYLCASSLGQGYGYTFGSGTRLTVV.

The gene calls are TRBV28 and TRBJ1-2; 7 nucleotides line up with TRBD1. Germline V gene data show CDR1 as MDHEN and CDR2 as SYDVKM. J was trimmed by 8 bases and V by 8 bases; bases with no gene match: 11. The CDR3 has 13 residues. CDR3 nucleotides: TGTGCCAGCCAGAGCGGACAGGAGTTCGGCTACACCTTC. Amino acids: CASQSGQEFGYTF.

The CDR3 spells CASSQVTTGYGEQYF. The DNA for the CDR3 is TGTGCCAGCAGCCAAGTAACCACAGGGTACGGCGAGCAGTACTTC. This chain uses TRBV4-2 with TRBJ2-7; D is possibly TRBD1 (6 bases). This CDR3 contains 15 residues. V lost 1 base to trimming and J lost 6 bases, with 16 bases between them. Germline V gene sequence: CDR1 LGHNA, CDR2 YNFKEQ.

CDR3 loop: CAWNPQGMGGYTF. The CDR3 nucleotides read TGTGCCTGGAATCCACAGGGAATGGGTGGCTACACCTTC. The chain links TRBV30 to TRBJ1-2, with D maybe TRBD1 (6 bases). Germline CDR1 GTSNPN, CDR2 SVGIG (reference sequence). Between the trimmed V and J ends, which lost 4 bases and 7 bases, there was a span of 16 bases. The CDR3 contains 13 residues.

The genes are TRBV14 and TRBJ2-3, with 8 positions matching TRBD2. Germline CDR1 reads SGHDN; CDR2 reads FVKESK. CDR3 length equals 18 residues. The V gene end was trimmed by 0 bases and the J gene end by 0 bases; junction bases not matched to a gene: 8. The CDR3 DNA sequence: TGTGCCAGCAGCCAAGATAGCGGGGACCCACAAAGCACAGATACGCAGTATTTT. Its protein product is CASSQDSGDPQSTDTQYF.

The chain couples TRBV10-3 to TRBJ2-2; D might be TRBD2 (6 bases). Between the trimmed V and J ends, which lost 2 bases and 3 bases, there was a span of 16 bases. The CDR3 runs to 17 residues. Germline CDR1 reads ENHRY; CDR2 reads SYGVKD. The CDR3: CAISEIGLPRDTGELFF. DNA for the CDR3: TGTGCCATCAGTGAGATAGGACTACCTCGGGACACCGGGGAGCTGTTTTTT.

This chain joins TRBV27 and TRBJ2-5; 9 bases map to TRBD1. The CDR3 contains 17 residues. Germline lookup yields CDR1 MNHEY and CDR2 SMNVEV (reference sequence). V gave up 5 bases and J gave up 3 bases; unmatched junction bases: 13. The CDR3 DNA reads TGTGCCAGCAGTACCTTATCCGGGACAGGGATTGAAGAGACCCAGTACTTC. Protein product: CASSTLSGTGIEETQYF.

This clone occurred once. V usage is TRBV5-6 and J usage is TRBJ2-7; TRBD1 aligns across 10 bases. J was trimmed by 3 bases and V by 2 bases; bases with no gene match: 2. Germline-derived CDR1 and CDR2 are SGHDT and YYEEEE. The CDR3 extends over 14 amino acids. The CDR3 DNA reads as TGTGCCAGCAGCTTTCGGGACAGGGGCTACGAGCAGTACTTC. Its protein is CASSFRDRGYEQYF.

The chain links TRBV5-1 to TRBJ2-1; D gene unclear. Trimming took 3 bases from V and 5 from J, leaving 9 bases between them. Germline lookup yields CDR1 SGHRS and CDR2 YFSETQ. The CDR3 has 13 residues. The CDR3 is CASSSRPNNEQFF. CDR3 coding DNA: TGCGCCAGCAGCTCCCGTCCTAACAATGAGCAGTTCTTC. Variable domain in full (rest from reference TRBV5-1 and TRBJ2-1): KAGVTQTPRYLIKTRGQQVTLSCSPISGHRSVSWYQQTPGQGLQFLFEYFSETQRNKGNFPGRFSGRQFSNSRSEMNVSTLELGDSALYLCASSSRPNNEQFFGPGTRLTVL.

A single count supports this clone. The V call is TRBV2, the J call TRBJ2-1, with D tentatively TRBD2 (7 bases). Per germline, CDR1 SNHLY and CDR2 FYNNEI. Trimming shortened V by 6 bases and J by 2 bases, and 17 bases separated the two germline ends. The CDR3 is 16 residues long. In nucleotides, the CDR3 is TGTGCCAGCAGCCGAGGTGGGGGGGCGCCCTACAATGAGCAGTTCTTC. As protein: CASSRGGGAPYNEQFF.

The chain has TRBV6-6 and TRBJ2-7; D is undetermined. The CDR3 contains 14 residues. The germline CDR1 and CDR2 sequences are MNHNY and SVGAGI (reference sequence). Trimming removed 2 bases from V and 0 bases from J, with 8 bases in between. Here the CDR3 reads CASSYDGRSYEQYF. The CDR3 DNA is TGTGCCAGCAGTTACGATGGGCGCTCCTACGAGCAGTACTTC.

J is TRBJ1-1 and V is TRBV6-6; D is possibly TRBD1 (6 bases). Trimming left V 2 bases short and J 2 bases short, with 15 bases between. The CDR3 covers 16 residues. Germline CDR1 is MNHNY and CDR2 is SVGAGI (reference sequence). CDR3 coding DNA: TGTGCCAGCAGTTACGCAGGGAGGGGGGACAACACTGAAGCTTTCTTT. Translated, it gives CASSYAGRGDNTEAFF.

The chain couples TRBV28 to TRBJ1-1; no definite D call. Trimming pared 3 bases from V and 1 base from J, leaving 9 bases between. The CDR3 has 14 amino acids. CDR1 is MDHEN, CDR2 SYDVKM, per germline. The CDR3 bases are TGTGCCAGCAGTTTGTTGCGGGGGAACACTGAAGCTTTCTTT. It translates to CASSLLRGNTEAFF.

This chain links TRBV6-5 with TRBJ1-3; no firm D call. Germline V gene lookup returns CDR1 MNHEY and CDR2 SVGAGI. The CDR3 has 11 residues. V lost 8 bases, J lost 9 bases, and 11 bases lay in between. CDR3 residues: CASGDRVTIYF. The CDR3 DNA reads as TGTGCCAGCGGAGATCGGGTCACCATATATTTT.

A single count supports this clone. The rearrangement uses TRBV7-8 and TRBJ2-3; 10 nucleotides match TRBD2. This CDR3 region has 14 residues. With V trimmed by 7 bases and J by 1 base, 2 bases remained unmatched. Germline assignment: CDR1 SGHVS and CDR2 FQNEAQ. CDR3 region: CASKLAGRTDTQYF. The CDR3 nucleotides are TGTGCCAGCAAACTAGCGGGGCGCACAGATACGCAGTATTTT. Full variable domain (rest looked up from reference TRBV7-8 and TRBJ2-3): GAGVSQSPRYKVAKRGQDVALRCDPISGHVSLFWYQQALGQGPEFLTYFQNEAQLDKSGLPSDRFFAERPEGSVSTLKIQRTQQEDSAVYLCASKLAGRTDTQYFGPGTRLTVL.

This chain connects TRBV6-5 to TRBJ2-4; D is ambiguous. V was clipped by 6 bases and J by 0 bases, with 9 bases between them. Germline CDR1 reads MNHEY; CDR2 reads SVGAGI. CDR3 length: 14 residues. This CDR3 is CASSAAIAKNIQYF. CDR3 nucleotides: TGTGCCAGCAGCGCGGCGATAGCCAAAAACATTCAGTACTTC.

This chain connects TRBV6-1 to TRBJ2-2; 14 positions match TRBD2. In germline, CDR1 is MNHNS, CDR2 SASEGT. V was pared by 6 bases and J by 5 bases, with 2 bases of the junction left unmatched. CDR3 length: 15 amino acids. The CDR3 is CASSGTSGGTGELFF. The CDR3 DNA is TGTGCCAGCAGCGGGACTAGCGGGGGAACCGGGGAGCTGTTTTTT.

The chain combines TRBV7-9 with TRBJ1-1; 7 nucleotides match TRBD1. The CDR3 is 14 residues long. Per germline, CDR1 SEHNR and CDR2 FQNEAQ (reference sequence). The V gene end was trimmed by 0 bases and the J gene end by 4 bases; junction bases not matched to a gene: 2. The chain's CDR3 is CASSLAQGSTEAFF. CDR3 in DNA: TGTGCCAGCAGCTTAGCACAGGGGTCCACTGAAGCTTTCTTT. Complete variable domain (other parts from reference TRBV7-9 and TRBJ1-1): DTGVSQNPRHKITKRGQNVTFRCDPISEHNRLYWYRQTLGQGPEFLTYFQNEAQLEKSRLLSDRFSAERPKGSFSTLEIQRTEQGDSAMYLCASSLAQGSTEAFFGQGTRLTVV.

This clone was observed a single time. This chain uses TRBV10-2 with TRBJ2-3, with unresolved D. V lost 4 bases and J 2 bases, leaving 13 bases between the germline ends. The CDR3 is 15 residues long. Germline-derived CDR1 and CDR2 are WSHSY and SAAADI. The CDR3 DNA follows: TGCGCCAGCAGTGGGAGATCCCAATCCACAGATACGCAGTATTTT. It yields the protein CASSGRSQSTDTQYF.

The chain links TRBV7-8 to TRBJ1-5, with 9 bases identical to TRBD1. The length of the CDR3 is 16 residues. Germline loops: CDR1 SGHVS, CDR2 FQNEAQ. Trimming took 1 base from V and 4 from J; bases not matched to a gene: 5. The CDR3 here is CASSLGAGTGNQPQHF. The CDR3 bases are TGTGCCAGCAGCTTAGGGGCTGGGACAGGGAATCAGCCCCAGCATTTT.

This clone was seen more than once but under ten times. The rearrangement links TRBV7-3 to TRBJ2-2; 12 bases are shared with TRBD2. Germline assignment: CDR1 SGHTA and CDR2 FQGTGA. V shed 2 bases, J shed 4 bases, and the junction held 2 bases outside the gene matches. The CDR3 loop spans 16 amino acids. CDR3 amino acids: CASSLELAGGTGELFF. DNA for the CDR3: TGTGCCAGCAGCTTAGAACTAGCGGGAGGCACCGGGGAGCTGTTTTTT.

V usage is TRBV7-8 and J usage is TRBJ2-5; a weak D match, TRBD2 (7 bases). This CDR3 comprises 15 residues. Trimming removed 0 bases at V and 4 bases at J, with 12 bases between. Germline V gives CDR1 SGHVS, CDR2 FQNEAQ. CDR3 region: CASSLAGGPRETQYF. The CDR3 DNA reads TGTGCCAGCAGCTTAGCGGGGGGGCCGCGAGAGACCCAGTACTTC.